What follows describes a single T cell receptor (beta chain). Which antigen it targets is not known. Base qualities are not at hand, and no much larger clone is one base apart. The record originates from a study of shared clonotypes between healthy human individuals (dated by TCRdb to between 2020 and 2021). About the study as a whole: Three men and two women, aged 18 to 49 years, made up the cohort. Each donor's leukapheresis produced roughly between roughly 0.85 and 9.5 billion PBMCs. To estimate repertoire size and how much clonotype sharing occurs between individuals, the study deeply sequenced the blood TCR repertoires of five healthy adults. For each donor, three plates each were used for CD4 naive and CD4 memory, two plates were used for CD8 naive, and one plate was used for CD8 memory. To increase sequencing depth and limit assay-specific biases, TCR repertoire library preparation and sequencing were carried out by different laboratories using diverse techniques. General findings and caveats noted by the study authors: Even with the large sequencing depth, rarefaction of the sorted-subset datasets indicated that sequencing was incomplete. Larger estimated clonotype richness was generally found for naive subsets than for memory subsets. Clonotypes shared by all four sorted-subset donors showed higher generation probabilities than non-shared clonotypes. Because the study included only a small number of donors, the genetic and exposure-history diversity represented was limited. Sampling was restricted to blood, and TCR repertoires in tissue are likely to differ from TCR repertoires in blood. When several donors were compared, the shared fraction of clonotypes was around 5.1% for naive CD4, around 4% for naive CD8, about 2.4% for memory CD4, and roughly 0.4% for memory CD8. Based on pairwise subsampling, the degree of clonotype sharing among donors was expected to be affected by sequencing depth.

CD8 naive samples consisted of CD45RO-negative cells that were positively selected for CCR7, yielding a CD45RA+CCR7+ population without TemRA cells. Donors were healthy HIV-negative adults with no recently reported acute infections or vaccinations. Only Caucasian adults living in Nashville, Tennessee, USA were represented among the donors. Blood was obtained by leukapheresis, after which PBMCs were separated by Ficoll-Histopaque density gradient centrifugation and cryopreserved in liquid nitrogen vapor phase. Analytical flow cytometry was used to check the purity and quantity of each magnetically sorted T cell population. From each sorted fraction, genomic DNA was isolated and quantified by UV absorbance on a Nanodrop 2000c. Using the deep immunoSEQ assay, TCR CDR3 regions were amplified from genomic DNA by multiplex PCR. Genomic DNA extracted from each cell subset was distributed evenly over all wells of several immunoSEQ 96-well plates, and each plate served as one replicate. For sorted subsets, around 200 ng genomic DNA, equal to 30,000 or so T cell genomes, was loaded into each replicate PCR. Purified libraries were quantified with a Qubit 3.0 fluorometer, sized on a Bioanalyzer 2100, and re-quantified with the KAPA Library Quantification kit. Every immunoSEQ 96-well plate was sequenced on a separate single-read 150-cycle Illumina NextSeq 550 flow cell. Per the authors' processing: The immunoSEQ output contained only junctional sequences without quality scores, so filtering could not match that applied to full-length reads. To assign V/J genes and CDR3, sequences were annotated using PyIR, a Python wrapper for IgBLAST v1.9, with IMGT germline references. Any read was removed if the V/J assignment was weak (E-value above 1e-6), the CDR3 was missing, or the read contained stop codons, out-of-frame junctions, or ambiguous translated residues. V3J clonotypes were defined by identical inferred V gene, J gene, and CDR3 amino acid sequence. The percentage overlap between two repertoires was calculated by dividing the number of shared unique clonotypes by the size of the smaller repertoire. RTK rarefaction, the Chao1 estimator, and Recon v2.1 estimates of unobserved clonotypes were used to assess repertoire richness. For all TCRbeta clonotypes obtained by the gDNA method from several donors, generation probabilities were computed with OLGA. The clones in this table, taken by TCRdb from immuneACCESS, are in-frame only. Not every clone is retained; where verified, under half of the shortfall comes from an unresolved V gene, and the cause of the rest is unknown. The V and J calls and the clone size are those of that table, but D and trimming were determined from the DNA. This sample gives hundreds of thousands of clones in total; roughly 95% of them show up just once. The top ten hold approximately 0.12% of the sample.

CDR1 and CDR2, looked up from the germline V gene (reference sequence), are LNHDA and SQIVND. Measured from the cysteine to the phenylalanine, the CDR3 is 13 residues long. Left in the record is the CDR3 DNA by itself, 39 bases read in frame from the first base. Clipping removes 6 bases from V and 9 bases from J, with 11 as the unmatched junction base count. Sequencing used naive CD8+ T cells sorted from blood. Explained via the paper, the cell subset or site label denotes: CD45RA+CCR7+. The TCR comes from a woman between 25 and 40 years old in good health. The rearrangement joined TRBV19 to TRBJ2-7; 7 bases in the middle match TRBD2. The CDR3 reads CASSPRGVIGQYF. In nucleotide form, the sequence is TGTGCCAGTAGCCCTCGGGGGGTTATAGGGCAGTACTTC.